This is a list of T cell receptor beta chains from one sample in a study of blood T cell repertoires in COVID-19. Repertoires were generated with immunoSEQ multiplex PCR, while TCRdb's copy carries only in-frame clones and drops some. The sample records more than 150,000 clones, around 87% being singletons. The sequenced sample consisted of peripheral blood. The receptors here all came from a man between 18 and 29 years old with acute or convalescent COVID-19. The CDR3 runs from the conserved cysteine through the conserved F or W. The D gene is left open where the match is weak. Size is omitted from some rows. Given values are once, few, many or a class for expanded clones.

v_gene	j_gene	abundance	d_gene	CDR3aa	CDR3nt
TRBV27	TRBJ1-2	-	TRBD1	CASKLGQGADYGYTF	TGTGCCAGCAAATTAGGACAGGGGGCGGACTATGGCTACACCTTC
TRBV6-5	TRBJ1-6	-	-	CASRKPGHNNSPLHF	TGTGCCAGCAGGAAACCGGGACACAATAATTCACCCCTCCACTTT
TRBV5-4	TRBJ2-1	-	-	CASSPGDLISYNEQFF	TGTGCCAGCAGCCCTGGGGACTTGATCTCCTACAATGAGCAGTTCTTC
TRBV30	TRBJ1-5	once	-	CAWSQGSGQPQHF	TGTGCCTGGAGTCAAGGGAGTGGACAGCCCCAGCATTTT
TRBV18	TRBJ2-2	-	TRBD1	CASSPQSGQGAAGELFF	TGTGCCAGCTCACCACAATCAGGACAGGGGGCCGCCGGGGAGCTGTTTTTT
TRBV5-1	TRBJ1-4	-	TRBD1	CASESGTGGEKLFF	TGCGCCAGCGAATCCGGGACAGGCGGAGAAAAACTGTTTTTT
TRBV25-1	TRBJ2-5	-	TRBD2	CASSAPGLADQETQYF	TGTGCCAGCAGTGCACCGGGACTAGCGGACCAAGAGACCCAGTACTTC
TRBV5-5	TRBJ1-2	-	TRBD1	CASSSGGPRGVGGYTF	TGTGCCAGCAGCTCTGGGGGACCCAGGGGGGTAGGAGGCTACACCTTC
TRBV25-1	TRBJ1-4	-	TRBD1	CASRDRGREKLFF	TGTGCCAGCAGAGACAGGGGGCGCGAAAAACTGTTTTTT
TRBV5-1	TRBJ1-4	-	-	CASSLFGQWDEKLFF	TGCGCCAGCAGCTTGTTCGGACAGTGGGATGAAAAACTGTTTTTT
TRBV6-5	TRBJ1-4	once	TRBD1	CASSYEQGGNEKLFF	TGTGCCAGCAGTTACGAACAGGGGGGGAATGAAAAACTGTTTTTT
TRBV7-8	TRBJ1-2	-	-	CASSLAEGYGYTF	TGTGCCAGCAGCTTAGCGGAGGGGTATGGCTACACCTTC
TRBV10-2	TRBJ1-1	-	-	CASQPRVNTEAFF	TGCGCCAGTCAGCCTCGGGTTAACACTGAAGCTTTCTTT
TRBV6-6	TRBJ2-2	-	TRBD1	CASSYGGQGAGELFF	TGTGCCAGCAGTTACGGGGGACAGGGGGCCGGGGAGCTGTTTTTT